Listed below are T cell receptor beta chains from one sample, sequenced in a study of CD8 T cells in Susac syndrome. From the immunoSEQ multiplex PCR reads, TCRdb called clonotypes with MiXCR, one entry per CDR3 protein. The sample shows over 95,000 distinct CDR3 sequences, about 93% of them seen only once. Sequencing was performed on CD4+ T cells from PBMCs. These receptors originate from a human donor in good health. Each CDR3 is given with its conserved first and last residue. Fields, in order: clone size, J gene, CDR3 length, V gene, D gene, CDR3 DNA, CDR3 protein. A D gene is named only where the DNA matches it firmly. Size is omitted from some rows. Given values are once, few, many or a class for expanded clones.

. | TRBJ2-2 | 15 | TRBV30 | . | TGTGCCTGGAGTGGGGGGTCGCTGTGGACCGGGGAGCTGTTTTTT | CAWSGGSLWTGELFF
. | TRBJ1-2 | 14 | TRBV6-1 | TRBD1 | TGTGCCAGCAGTGAAGACAGGGGGGGCCGTGGCTACACCTTC | CASSEDRGGRGYTF
. | TRBJ1-2 | 13 | TRBV7-3 | TRBD1 | TGTGCCAGCACCGACAGGGAGCAAGATGGCTACACCTTC | CASTDREQDGYTF
. | TRBJ1-5 | 12 | TRBV7-9 | . | TGTGCCAGCAGCTTAAATGAACAGCCCCAGCATTTT | CASSLNEQPQHF
. | TRBJ2-7 | 14 | TRBV19 | TRBD1 | TGTGCCAGTCGTCCGGGACAGGGAGTCGGCGAGCAGTACTTC | CASRPGQGVGEQYF
. | TRBJ1-1 | 14 | TRBV29-1 | TRBD1 | TGCAGCGTTGAGGAGGGGGCAGTGAACACTGAAGCTTTCTTT | CSVEEGAVNTEAFF
. | TRBJ1-1 | 15 | TRBV29-1 | TRBD1 | TGCAGCGTCGAGCAGACAGGGGCGGTGAACACTGAAGCTTTCTTT | CSVEQTGAVNTEAFF
. | TRBJ1-1 | 14 | TRBV6-2/TRBV6-3 | . | TGTGCCAGCAGTTATACGACTGCCCGGGAACCCCTTTTCTTT | CASSYTTAREPLFF
. | TRBJ1-2 | 16 | TRBV18 | . | TGTGCCAGCTCACCATCAGCAGGACACCAGAACTATGGCTACACCTTC | CASSPSAGHQNYGYTF
. | TRBJ2-3 | 15 | TRBV7-2 | . | TGTGCCAGCAGCTTAGCGGGCCCGGGGGAAGATACGCAGTATTTT | CASSLAGPGEDTQYF
. | TRBJ2-7 | 13 | TRBV7-8 | . | TGTGCCAGTACCTCGGCCAAGCTGCGGGAGCAGTACTTC | CASTSAKLREQYF
. | TRBJ2-1 | 13 | TRBV18 | . | TGTGCCAGCTCACCACGGCTCCAGGATGAGCAGTTCTTC | CASSPRLQDEQFF
. | TRBJ2-3 | 15 | TRBV29-1 | TRBD1 | TGCAGCGTTGATCCTGGACAGGGAGGCACAGATACGCAGTATTTT | CSVDPGQGGTDTQYF
. | TRBJ1-5 | 14 | TRBV20-1 | TRBD1 | TGCAGTGCCAAGACAGGGGGCAGCAATCAGCCCCAGCATTTT | CSAKTGGSNQPQHF
. | TRBJ2-7 | 14 | TRBV7-2 | . | TGTGCCAGCAGCTTAGAGGCCAGGGCAGGGGAGCAGTACTTC | CASSLEARAGEQYF
. | TRBJ1-1 | 16 | TRBV5-6 | . | TGTGCCAGCAGCTCGGACAACACGATGATGAACACTGAAGCTTTCTTT | CASSSDNTMMNTEAFF
. | TRBJ1-4 | 13 | TRBV7-9 | . | TGTGCCAGCACCGGGCCCGAGGAGGAAAAACTGTTTTTT | CASTGPEEEKLFF
. | TRBJ2-7 | 15 | TRBV20-1 | . | TGCAGTGCTGCCCCGGACGTGGACGCTTCCTACGAGCAGTACTTC | CSAAPDVDASYEQYF
. | TRBJ1-1 | 14 | TRBV7-2 | . | TGTGCCAGCAGCTTAGATCAGGGCAGGGATGAAGCTTTCTTT | CASSLDQGRDEAFF
. | TRBJ2-1 | 16 | TRBV7-3 | . | TGTGCCAATCACAATATGCGACTCCGGATTTTGGATGAGCAGTTCTTC | CANHNMRLRILDEQFF
. | TRBJ2-7 | 15 | TRBV20-1 | TRBD1 | TGCAGTGCTAGGGACACCGGGACAGGAGCCTACGAGCAGTACTTC | CSARDTGTGAYEQYF
. | TRBJ2-5 | 16 | TRBV12-3/TRBV12-4 | . | TGTGCCAGCAGCCTTGTAGAGGGTTTTTACCAAGAGACCCAGTACTTC | CASSLVEGFYQETQYF
. | TRBJ2-1 | 18 | TRBV5-1 | TRBD2 | TGCGCCAGCAGCATAGAAGCGGGAGGGCCCCTAATATACAATGAGCAGTTCTTC | CASSIEAGGPLIYNEQFF
. | TRBJ1-1 | 12 | TRBV7-2 | . | TGTGCCAGCAGAGAGGGTTTTATGGCAGCTTTCTTT | CASREGFMAAFF
. | TRBJ1-2 | 15 | TRBV29-1 | . | TGCAGCGTTGAAGATCCCGTGCCAGGCCGGTATGGCTACACCTTC | CSVEDPVPGRYGYTF
. | TRBJ2-1 | 17 | TRBV20-1 | TRBD1 | TGCAGTGCTAGAAAGAGGTCTCACAGGGGATTTGAAAATGAGCAGTTCTTC | CSARKRSHRGFENEQFF
. | TRBJ1-1 | 15 | TRBV3-1 | . | TGTGCCAGCAGCCTTTTGGGGGCCGTGGACACTGAAGCTTTCTTT | CASSLLGAVDTEAFF
. | TRBJ2-7 | 15 | TRBV23-1 | TRBD1 | TGCGCCAGCTGCACCCAGGGGGCTGGCTCCTACGAGCAGTACTTC | CASCTQGAGSYEQYF
. | TRBJ2-5 | 17 | TRBV7-2 | TRBD2 | TGTGCCAGCAGCCTAGACCTAGCGGGGGGGAGGCGAGAGACCCAGTACTTC | CASSLDLAGGRRETQYF
. | TRBJ2-1 | 14 | TRBV20-1 | . | TGCAGTGCTAGAAGGCCGGACTACGGCAATGAGCAGTTCTTC | CSARRPDYGNEQFF
. | TRBJ1-1 | 13 | TRBV6-5 | . | TGTGCCAGCAGTTACAACCCGGGACTTGAAGCTTTCTTT | CASSYNPGLEAFF
. | TRBJ2-3 | 12 | TRBV25-1 | . | TGTGCCAGCGCCCAGGGGACAGATACGCAGTATTTT | CASAQGTDTQYF
. | TRBJ2-2 | 17 | TRBV3-1 | TRBD2 | TGTGCCAGCAAGGCCTATTTGACTAGCGGGGATACCGGGGAGCTGTTTTTT | CASKAYLTSGDTGELFF
. | TRBJ1-2 | 15 | TRBV7-9 | . | TGTGCCAGCAGCTTAAGAACGACGGGCGGCGAGGGCTACACCTTC | CASSLRTTGGEGYTF
. | TRBJ2-3 | 16 | TRBV7-9 | TRBD2 | TGTGCCAGCAGCCTAACCGGACTAGCGGGAGAAGATACGCAGTATTTT | CASSLTGLAGEDTQYF
. | TRBJ2-2 | 15 | TRBV5-4 | TRBD1 | TGTGCCAGCAGCGGGGACAGGGTGGGCACCGGGGAGCTGTTTTTT | CASSGDRVGTGELFF
. | TRBJ1-1 | 12 | TRBV19 | . | TGTGCCAGTAGTCCCGTGGGGGCGCCGGCTTTCTTT | CASSPVGAPAFF
. | TRBJ1-2 | 15 | TRBV4-1 | TRBD1 | TGCGCCAGCAGCCAGGCAGGGGGCCCTAACTATGGCTACACCTTC | CASSQAGGPNYGYTF
. | TRBJ1-2 | 13 | TRBV7-3 | . | TGTGCCAGCAGCTTAAACGGGGGCAATGGCTACACCTTC | CASSLNGGNGYTF
. | TRBJ2-1 | 15 | TRBV5-1 | TRBD2 | TGCGCCAGCAGCCTCCCCACTAGCGGGACAAATGAGCAGTTCTTC | CASSLPTSGTNEQFF
. | TRBJ1-3 | 16 | TRBV7-2 | . | TGTGCCAGCAGCTCCCGCGGGACCAATATAGGAAACACCATATATTTT | CASSSRGTNIGNTIYF
. | TRBJ1-2 | 16 | TRBV7-9 | . | TGTGCCAGCAGCCTGGGGACATCCGGAAGTCTCTATGGCTACACCTTC | CASSLGTSGSLYGYTF
. | TRBJ2-7 | 15 | TRBV2 | . | TGTGCCAGCAGTGAAGCCCGGGGCCAGGGATACGAGCAGTACTTC | CASSEARGQGYEQYF
. | TRBJ2-5 | 14 | TRBV4-1 | . | TGCGCCAGCAGCCAGGGGGGACAGCAAGAGACCCAGTACTTC | CASSQGGQQETQYF
. | TRBJ2-7 | 14 | TRBV7-2 | TRBD2 | TGTGCCAGCAGCCGGACTAGCGGGAACTACGAGCAGTACTTC | CASSRTSGNYEQYF
. | TRBJ2-7 | 15 | TRBV3-1 | . | TGTGCCAGCAGCCGGCATCAGGGACCCTCCTACGAGCAGTACTTC | CASSRHQGPSYEQYF
. | TRBJ2-6 | 15 | TRBV25-1 | . | TGTGCCAGCAGTAAGGCGGGCTCTGGGGCCAACGTCCTGACTTTC | CASSKAGSGANVLTF
. | TRBJ2-5 | 15 | TRBV7-2 | TRBD2 | TGTGCCAGCAGCTTTTCGTGGCGGGGGCAAGAGACCCAGTACTTC | CASSFSWRGQETQYF
. | TRBJ2-4 | 14 | TRBV3-1 | . | TGTGCCAGCAGCCCCTCGGCCCACCGGGACATTCAGTACTTC | CASSPSAHRDIQYF
once | TRBJ2-1 | 14 | TRBV13 | TRBD2 | TGTGCCAGCAGCGCCCTAGCGGGGGGAAATGAGCAGTTCTTC | CASSALAGGNEQFF